This TCR beta chain was obtained from a study of blood T cell repertoires in COVID-19. V was clipped by 6 bases and J by 4 bases, with 16 bases between them. This CDR3 is 15 amino acids long. The germline V gene encodes CDR1 SGHNT and CDR2 YYREEE (reference sequence). Data came from immunoSEQ multiplex PCR; TCRdb stores just in-frame clones and leaves some out. This sample has 85,000 to 100,000 clones, with around 85% found just once. The receptor's source is a woman aged 55-75 years with acute or convalescent COVID-19. The chain joins TRBV5-4 to TRBJ2-2, with D perhaps matching TRBD1 (7 bases). The source material was peripheral blood. As DNA, the CDR3 is TGTGCCAGCACGCCCCAGGGGGGTGGCACCGGGGAGCTGTTTTTT. Translating it yields CASTPQGGGTGELFF.